What follows describes a single TCR beta chain. As originally analysed: The assay estimated nucleated cells by amplifying reference gene primers. Sequencing was performed with immunoSEQ multiplex PCR; in TCRdb, only in-frame clones are kept and a portion is missing. V, J and clone size derive from that table, while D and trimming were established from the DNA sequence. The data hold around 210,000 clones, with around 90% observed a single time. Living in about two dozen US areas, the participants were between 18 and 89 years of age. The data originate from a study of blood T cell repertoires in COVID-19. The wider study: The United States, Italy and Spain provided the acute and convalescent COVID-19 samples. Nucleic acid was either cDNA or gDNA, and it came from T cells, B-cell-depleted T cells, or PBMCs.

The receptor's source is a woman between 18 and 29 years old who had recovered from COVID-19. The sequenced material came from PBMCs or T cells enriched from blood (not recorded which).

This chain's CDR3 is CAWNKLSVTLSFSGNTIYF. The CDR3 nucleotides read TGTGCCTGGAATAAGCTCTCGGTTACCCTTTCTTTCTCTGGAAACACCATATATTTT. The gene calls are TRBV30 and TRBJ1-3; D call uncertain. In germline, CDR1 is GTSNPN, CDR2 SVGIG (reference sequence). V shed 4 bases and J shed 0 bases, with 25 bases lying between them. This CDR3 is 19 amino acids long. Combining the CDR3 with reference TRBV30 and TRBJ1-3 gives the whole variable domain SQTIHQWPATLVQPVGSPLSLECTVEGTSNPNLYWYRQAAGRGLQLLFYSVGIGQISSEVPQNLSASRPQDRQFILSSKKLLLSDSGFYLCAWNKLSVTLSFSGNTIYFGEGSWLTVV.